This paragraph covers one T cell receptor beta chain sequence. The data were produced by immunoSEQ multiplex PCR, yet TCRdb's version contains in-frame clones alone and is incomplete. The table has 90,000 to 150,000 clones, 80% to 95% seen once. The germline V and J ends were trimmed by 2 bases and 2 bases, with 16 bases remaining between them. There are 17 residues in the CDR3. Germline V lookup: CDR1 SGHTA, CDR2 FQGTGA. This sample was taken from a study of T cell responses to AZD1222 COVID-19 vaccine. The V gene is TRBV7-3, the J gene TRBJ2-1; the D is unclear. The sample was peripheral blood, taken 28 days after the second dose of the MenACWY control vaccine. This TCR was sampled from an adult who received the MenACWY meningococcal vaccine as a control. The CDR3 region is CASSLGISGFTYNEQFF. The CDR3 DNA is TGTGCCAGCAGCTTAGGGATTTCGGGTTTCACCTACAATGAGCAGTTCTTC.